These 31 T cell receptor beta chains came from one sample sequenced in a study of neurological immune-mediated disorders. TCRdb re-derived calls from the 5' RACE reads in MiXCR, one entry per CDR3 protein. The table lists 65,000 to 80,000 distinct CDR3 sequences, roughly 18% of them singletons. The sample consisted of PBMCs. All receptors derive from a woman in her forties in good health.

The rearrangement links TRBV9 to TRBJ1-3; tentative D call: TRBD1 (5 bases). V was trimmed by 0 bases and J by 1 base, leaving 11 bases between them. CDR1 and CDR2 (germline): SGDLS, YYNGEE. The CDR3 runs to 16 residues. The CDR3 reads CASSVDQGGSGNTIYF. CDR3 nucleotides: TGTGCCAGCAGCGTAGACCAGGGAGGGTCTGGAAACACCATATATTTT.

This clonotype was counted a single time. V usage is TRBV28 and J usage is TRBJ1-5, with 11 bases matching TRBD1. The CDR3 is 17 residues long. V was pared by 2 bases and J by 5 bases, with 8 bases of the junction left unmatched. CDR1 and CDR2 from the germline V gene are MDHEN and SYDVKM. The DNA for the CDR3 is TGTGCCAGCAGTTTAGGACAGGGGGCAACGGCGGATCAGCCCCAGCATTTT. Its protein is CASSLGQGATADQPQHF.

Ten or more counts support this clonotype. This chain joins TRBV20-1 and TRBJ2-5, with 12 bases matching TRBD2. This CDR3 has 14 residues. The V gene end was trimmed by 6 bases and the J gene end by 2 bases; junction bases not matched to a gene: 4. CDR1 and CDR2 (germline): DFQATT, SNEGSKA (reference sequence). CDR3 protein: CSAHGLAGQETQYF. The DNA of the CDR3 is TGCAGTGCCCACGGACTAGCGGGACAAGAGACCCAGTACTTC.

The chain employs TRBV18 and TRBJ2-5, with D perhaps matching TRBD2 (6 bases). The CDR3 contains 16 residues. V was pared by 3 bases and J by 0 bases, with 14 bases between. In germline, CDR1 is KGHSH, CDR2 LQKENI. As DNA, the CDR3 is TGTGCCAGCTCACCCCGCGGAGGGGTGTACCAAGAGACCCAGTACTTC. It encodes CASSPRGGVYQETQYF.

At least ten counts were recorded for this clonotype. The chain couples TRBV20-1 to TRBJ2-7, with 14 nucleotides matching TRBD2. The trim removed 0 bases at V and 3 bases at J, leaving 4 bases unmatched. The germline V gene encodes CDR1 DFQATT and CDR2 SNEGSKA (reference sequence). The CDR3 sequence is 16 residues long. CDR3 in DNA: TGCAGTGCTAGAGACCGGACTAGCGGGGGGAGCTACGAGCAGTACTTC. Translation: CSARDRTSGGSYEQYF.

At least ten counts were recorded for this clonotype. This chain links TRBV5-1 with TRBJ2-3; 13 bases match TRBD2. Per the germline V gene, CDR1 is SGHRS and CDR2 is YFSETQ. The junction had 8 bases not matched to a gene; V was cut back by 4 bases and J by 3 bases. CDR3 length: 17 residues. This chain's CDR3 is CASSTGTSGALTDTQYF. CDR3 in DNA: TGCGCCAGCAGCACCGGGACTAGCGGGGCCTTGACAGATACGCAGTATTTT.

With respect to this clonotype: This clone may be a read error of a much larger clone one base away. The chain combines TRBV9 with TRBJ2-2; TRBD2 might be the D (6 bases). The CDR3 is 12 residues long. V lost 8 bases and J 6 bases, leaving 11 bases between the germline ends. Germline V gene sequence: CDR1 SGDLS, CDR2 YYNGEE. The CDR3 nucleotides read TGTGCCAGAGGGAGGTTTGCCGGGGAGCTGTTTTTT. It encodes CARGRFAGELFF. The entire variable domain, with the rest obtained from reference TRBV9 and TRBJ2-2, is as follows: DSGVTQTPKHLITATGQRVTLRCSPRSGDLSVYWYQQSLDQGLQFLIQYYNGEERAKGNILERFSAQQFPDLHSELNLSSLELGDSALYFCARGRFAGELFFGEGSRLTVL.

The table lists this clonotype with a few counts. The chain has TRBV6-5 and TRBJ2-2; 7 positions agree with TRBD1. The CDR3 consists of 14 residues. CDR1 MNHEY and CDR2 SVGAGI come from the germline V gene. J gave up 2 bases and V 10 bases, and 7 bases lay outside the gene matches. The CDR3 sequence: CATQTGTNTGELFF. The CDR3 region has the DNA TGTGCCACACAGACAGGGACAAACACCGGGGAGCTGTTTTTT.

This clonotype came up a few times. V and J are TRBV10-2 and TRBJ2-5; TRBD2 matches at 7 bases. CDR1 and CDR2 from the germline V gene are WSHSY and SAAADI. The CDR3 extends over 14 amino acids. V trimming: 2 bases; J trimming: 6 bases; junction bases outside the gene matches: 6. Written as DNA, the CDR3 is TGCGCCAGCAGTGAGAGAAGCGGGGTAAAGACCCAGTACTTC. Amino acids: CASSERSGVKTQYF.

Many counts were recorded for this clonotype. The chain uses TRBV6-5 and TRBJ1-1, with a tentative D call TRBD1 (6 bases). Between the trimmed V and J ends, which lost 10 bases and 7 bases, there was a span of 25 bases. The germline V gene encodes CDR1 MNHEY and CDR2 SVGAGI. The CDR3 covers 15 residues. The CDR3 DNA reads as TGTGCCACCAGAGAAAGACAGGCACCCTCCGGTGAAGCTTTCTTT. Translating it yields CATRERQAPSGEAFF.

This clonotype was found a few times. The chain employs TRBV6-2 or TRBV6-3 and TRBJ2-7, with D hard to call. Germline V gene lookup returns CDR1 MNHEY and CDR2 SVGEGT. V lost 2 bases to trimming and J lost 3 bases, with 14 bases between them. This CDR3 is 15 amino acids long. The CDR3 sequence is CASSYDEDAFYEQYV. The CDR3 DNA follows: TGTGCCAGCAGTTACGACGAGGACGCCTTCTACGAGCAGTACGTC.

This clonotype was counted many times. The rearrangement links TRBV25-1 to TRBJ1-3, with D hard to call. Germline values: CDR1 MGHDK, CDR2 SYGVNS. Trimming pared 3 bases from V and 0 bases from J, leaving 9 bases between. This CDR3 region has 15 residues. CDR3 in amino acids: CASSDGSISGNTIYF. The CDR3 region has the DNA TGTGCCAGCAGTGACGGCTCCATCTCTGGAAACACCATATATTTT.

The chain combines TRBV11-2 with TRBJ2-3, with D perhaps assigned TRBD1 or TRBD2 (5 bases each). Trimming shortened V by 5 bases and J by 6 bases, and 18 bases separated the two germline ends. Germline V gene sequence: CDR1 SGHAT, CDR2 FQNNGV. There are 15 residues in the CDR3. This CDR3 is CASSGYGTTVDTQYF. In DNA form, the CDR3 reads TGTGCCAGCAGCGGATACGGGACCACCGTCGATACGCAGTATTTT.

The sample holds many counts of this clonotype. J is TRBJ1-1 and V is TRBV12-3 or TRBV12-4, with 7 bases identical to TRBD1. Unmatched junction bases numbered 2, after V lost 3 bases and J lost 1 base. This CDR3 is built from 14 residues. The DNA for the CDR3 is TGTGCCAGCAGTTTTGAGGGGGCGAACACTGAAGCTTTCTTT. Its translation is CASSFEGANTEAFF.

This clonotype has ten or more counts. The rearrangement joins TRBV5-1 to TRBJ2-1; 11 nucleotides line up with TRBD2. V lost 2 bases, J lost 9 bases, and 7 bases stayed unmatched. This CDR3 comprises 15 residues. Germline-derived CDR1 and CDR2 are SGHRS and YFSETQ. The CDR3, as DNA: TGCGCCAGCAGCTTACAGACTAGCGGGGCAGGTGAGCAGTTCTTC. It codes for CASSLQTSGAGEQFF.

This clonotype was recorded at least ten times. The rearrangement uses TRBV7-6 and TRBJ2-7, with 7 bases that match TRBD1. This CDR3 contains 14 residues. The germline gives CDR1 SGHVS, CDR2 FNYEAQ. V was clipped by 1 base and J by 7 bases; unmatched bases: 7. The chain's CDR3 is CASSLGGGPEEQYF. As DNA, the CDR3 is TGTGCCAGCAGCTTAGGAGGGGGCCCCGAGGAGCAGTACTTC.

This clonotype was counted many times. DNA of the CDR3: TGTGCCAGCAGTGAATCCCCAGCCGCCAAAAACATTCAGTACTTC. Amino acid sequence: CASSESPAAKNIQYF. The chain links TRBV2 to TRBJ2-4, with D hard to call. The CDR3 runs to 15 residues. CDR1 and CDR2 from the germline V gene are SNHLY and FYNNEI. Trimming left V 2 bases short and J 1 base short, with 9 bases between.

This clonotype was counted many times. This chain connects TRBV6-2 or TRBV6-3 to TRBJ2-1; maybe TRBD2 (7 bases). The CDR3 runs 15 residues. Deletions cut 5 bases from V and 4 bases from J, with 15 bases between. The germline CDR1 and CDR2 sequences are MNHEY and SVGEGT. CDR3: CASSKRGAEYNEQFF. CDR3 DNA: TGTGCCAGCAGTAAACGGGGGGCGGAATACAATGAGCAGTTCTTC.

This clonotype was seen repeatedly, ten times or more. The chain recombines TRBV7-2 with TRBJ2-5; 10 bases agree with TRBD2. Trimming at V came to 5 bases and at J to 5 bases, leaving 14 bases not matched to a gene. The CDR3 is 17 amino acids. CDR1 is SGHTA, CDR2 FQGNSA, per germline. The CDR3 DNA reads as TGTGCCAGCAGCCATCGGAGCGGGGGGGCGGTAGAGGAGACCCAGTACTTC. Encoded protein: CASSHRSGGAVEETQYF.

As regards this clonotype: A read error may produce the germline difference seen at one junction end. J is TRBJ1-5 and V is TRBV30, with D possibly TRBD1 on 5 matching bases. The CDR3 has 14 residues. CDR1 GTSNPN and CDR2 SVGIG come from the germline V gene (reference sequence). The chain's CDR3 is CDWRTEGRGQPQHF. DNA for the CDR3: TGTGACTGGAGGACTGAGGGAAGGGGTCAGCCCCAGCATTTT.

This clonotype was counted many times. The rearrangement joins TRBV12-3 or TRBV12-4 to TRBJ2-1; D gene unclear. Trimming pared 6 bases from V and 6 bases from J, leaving 12 bases between. The CDR3 runs 13 residues. The CDR3 loop reads CASRPVPGNEQFF. The CDR3 region has the DNA TGTGCCAGCAGGCCGGTCCCAGGCAATGAGCAGTTCTTC.

This clonotype was observed at least ten times. J is TRBJ1-1 and V is TRBV6-2 or TRBV6-3, with D hard to call. The V gene's germline CDR1 is MNHEY and CDR2 SVGEGT. This CDR3 is built from 13 residues. Between the trimmed V and J ends, which lost 2 bases and 1 base, there was a span of 5 bases. The CDR3 here is CASSYGENTEAFF. CDR3 sequence (DNA): TGTGCCAGCAGTTACGGGGAGAACACTGAAGCTTTCTTT.

As to this clonotype: This may come from a read error, since a much larger clone is one base off. This chain uses TRBV6-2 or TRBV6-3 with TRBJ1-5, with TRBD1 matching 7 bases. J lost 6 bases, V lost 5 bases, and 13 bases had no gene match. Germline CDR1 MNHEY, CDR2 SVGEGT. CDR3 size: 16 residues. The CDR3 DNA follows: TGTGCCAGCAGTACGACAGGGACAGTGAGTTTTCAGCCCCAGCATTTT. This sequence encodes CASSTTGTVSFQPQHF.

This clonotype occurred many times. The chain combines TRBV5-1 with TRBJ2-6; D not resolved. CDR1 is SGHRS, CDR2 YFSETQ, per germline. V was pared by 4 bases and J by 4 bases, with 9 bases between. The CDR3 sequence is 14 residues long. CDR3 protein: CASSPNTGANVLTF. The CDR3 DNA reads TGCGCCAGCAGCCCGAACACGGGGGCCAACGTCCTGACTTTC. The full variable domain, in which reference TRBV5-1 and TRBJ2-6 provide the parts outside the CDR3, is KAGVTQTPRYLIKTRGQQVTLSCSPISGHRSVSWYQQTPGQGLQFLFEYFSETQRNKGNFPGRFSGRQFSNSRSEMNVSTLELGDSALYLCASSPNTGANVLTFGAGSRLTVL.

This clonotype was seen at least ten times. The rearrangement joins TRBV4-3 to TRBJ1-4, with TRBD1 matching 7 bases. The CDR3 extends over 15 amino acids. After removal of 0 bases from V and 3 bases from J, the junction contained 1 base not matched to a gene. The germline CDR1 and CDR2 sequences are LGHNA and YSLEER. The CDR3 bases are TGCGCCAGCAGCCAAGACAGGGGGGCTAATGAAAAACTGTTTTTT. This gives the protein CASSQDRGANEKLFF.

This clonotype was detected many times. The chain links TRBV4-1 to TRBJ2-1; 13 bases are a match to TRBD2. Per germline, CDR1 MGHRA and CDR2 YSYEKL. V trimming: 5 bases; J trimming: 9 bases; junction bases outside the gene matches: 7. The CDR3 totals 15 residues. The DNA for the CDR3 is TGCGCCAGCAGCTACGGACTAGCGGGGGAGGCTGAGCAGTTCTTC. Amino acids: CASSYGLAGEAEQFF.

This clonotype has ten or more counts. CDR3 nucleotide sequence: TGTGCCACCCAGTTTATCTTTTCGGGTGAGCAGTTCTTC. Amino acid sequence: CATQFIFSGEQFF. V is TRBV12-3 or TRBV12-4 and J is TRBJ2-1; D is ambiguous. The CDR3 extends over 13 amino acids. Trimming removed 10 bases from V and 9 bases from J, with 19 bases in between.

This clonotype was picked up many times. V is TRBV28 and J is TRBJ1-1; TRBD1 might be the D (5 bases). CDR3 length equals 14 residues. Deletions cut 3 bases from V and 3 bases from J, with 11 bases between. In germline, CDR1 is MDHEN, CDR2 SYDVKM. The CDR3 sequence is CASSFGGSDTEAFF. The CDR3 DNA follows: TGTGCCAGCAGTTTTGGGGGATCGGACACTGAAGCTTTCTTT.

This clonotype was counted many times. This sequence joins TRBV7-2 and TRBJ1-1, with a possible D match to TRBD1 (6 bases). Looked up from germline, CDR1 is SGHTA and CDR2 is FQGNSA. The CDR3 runs to 13 residues. Trimming shortened V by 2 bases and J by 3 bases, and 7 bases separated the two germline ends. The CDR3: CASSLHRDTEAFF. CDR3 in DNA: TGTGCCAGCAGCTTACACAGGGACACTGAAGCTTTCTTT.

This clonotype was recorded at least ten times. The chain has TRBV2 and TRBJ1-1; D possibly corresponds to TRBD1 (5 bases). The V gene's germline CDR1 is SNHLY and CDR2 FYNNEI. The CDR3 runs 16 residues. V gave up 8 bases and J gave up 0 bases, with 19 bases separating them. The CDR3 loop reads CASRGIKTDLNTEAFF. The CDR3 nucleotides are TGTGCCAGCCGCGGAATAAAGACAGACTTGAACACTGAAGCTTTCTTT.

The rearrangement uses TRBV2 and TRBJ2-2; 11 bases fit TRBD2. The trim removed 4 bases at V and 7 bases at J, leaving 5 bases unmatched. The CDR3 has 15 amino acids. The V gene's germline CDR1 is SNHLY and CDR2 FYNNEI. The CDR3 nucleotides are TGTGCCAGCAGTGGAGAGGGACTAGCGGACGGGGAGCTGTTTTTT. It translates to CASSGEGLADGELFF.